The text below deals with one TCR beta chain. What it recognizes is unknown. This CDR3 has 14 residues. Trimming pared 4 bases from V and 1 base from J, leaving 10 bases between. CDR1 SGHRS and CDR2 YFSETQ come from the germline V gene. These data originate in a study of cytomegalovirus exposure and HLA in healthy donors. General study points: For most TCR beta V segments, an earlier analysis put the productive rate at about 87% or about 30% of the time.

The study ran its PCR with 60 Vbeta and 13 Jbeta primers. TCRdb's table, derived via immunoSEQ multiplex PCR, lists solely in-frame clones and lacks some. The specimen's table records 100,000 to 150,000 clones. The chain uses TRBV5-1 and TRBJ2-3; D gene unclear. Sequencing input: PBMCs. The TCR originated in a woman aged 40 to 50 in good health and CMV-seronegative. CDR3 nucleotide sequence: TGCGCCAGCAGCAGGAGTTGGGGCACAGATACGCAGTATTTT. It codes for CASSRSWGTDTQYF.